The 31 T cell receptor beta chains listed next were all sequenced from one sample in a study of cytomegalovirus exposure and HLA in healthy donors. PCR employed 60 Vbeta and 13 Jbeta primers. Libraries were prepared by immunoSEQ multiplex PCR; TCRdb keeps only in-frame clonotypes and omits some of them. The table has roughly 120,000 clones, approximately 69% seen once. The sequencing sample was made of PBMCs. The receptors stem from a woman in her forties or fifties in good health and CMV-seropositive.

This clone occurred once. CDR3 residues: CASRRTRDRVTSNQPQHF. In DNA form, the CDR3 reads TGTGCCAGCAGGCGTACCCGGGACAGGGTAACTAGCAATCAGCCCCAGCATTTT. This sequence joins TRBV25-1 and TRBJ1-5, with 9 bases identical to TRBD1. The CDR3 runs 18 residues. Germline V gene sequence: CDR1 MGHDK, CDR2 SYGVNS. V was clipped by 6 bases and J by 0 bases; unmatched bases: 12.

The genes are TRBV28 and TRBJ1-5, with 8 bases lining up with TRBD1. Per the germline V gene, CDR1 is MDHEN and CDR2 is SYDVKM. The CDR3 is 15 amino acids. Unmatched junction bases numbered 9, after V lost 6 bases and J lost 5 bases. CDR3 protein: CASRFPGQVDQPQHF. The CDR3 DNA follows: TGTGCCAGCAGGTTCCCGGGACAGGTAGATCAGCCCCAGCATTTT.

This clone was detected once. This chain uses TRBV7-9 with TRBJ1-1, with D perhaps TRBD1 (5 bases). The CDR3 is 13 amino acids. The V end lost 3 bases, the J end lost 7 bases, and 12 bases lay between the germline ends. Per the germline V gene, CDR1 is SEHNR and CDR2 is FQNEAQ (reference sequence). The CDR3 loop reads CASSLMYGGEAFF. In nucleotides, the CDR3 is TGTGCCAGCAGCTTGATGTACGGGGGTGAAGCTTTCTTT.

The chain combines TRBV7-7 with TRBJ2-1; 8 bases map to TRBD1. Germline CDR1 reads SSHAT; CDR2 reads FNYEAQ (reference sequence). The length of the CDR3 is 15 residues. Germline trimming cut 5 bases from V and 1 base from J; bases unmatched to any gene: 4. CDR3 amino acids: CASSQNRGSYNEQFF. CDR3 coding DNA: TGTGCCAGCAGCCAAAACAGGGGGTCCTACAATGAGCAGTTCTTC.

The chain links TRBV6-6 to TRBJ2-5; a weak D match, TRBD2 (5 bases). CDR1 is MNHNY and CDR2 is SVGAGI in the germline V gene (reference sequence). The germline V and J ends were trimmed by 2 bases and 4 bases, with 11 bases remaining between them. This CDR3 is 14 amino acids long. The CDR3 is CASSYGSSGETQYF. As DNA, the CDR3 is TGTGCCAGCAGTTACGGGAGTTCTGGAGAGACCCAGTACTTC.

The chain combines TRBV7-7 with TRBJ2-7; D unresolved. The length of the CDR3 is 13 residues. Germline assignment: CDR1 SSHAT and CDR2 FNYEAQ (reference sequence). Between the trimmed V and J ends, which lost 5 bases and 6 bases, there was a span of 14 bases. The CDR3 reads CASSPLPSGEQYF. In DNA, the CDR3 is TGTGCCAGCAGCCCTCTGCCATCGGGCGAGCAGTACTTC. Supplemented by reference TRBV7-7 and TRBJ2-7, the full variable domain reads GAGVSQSPRYKVTKRGQDVTLRCDPISSHATLYWYQQALGQGPEFLTYFNYEAQPDKSGLPSDRFSAERPEGSISTLTIQRTEQRDSAMYRCASSPLPSGEQYFGPGTRLTVT.

The sample holds one count of this clone. The chain has TRBV7-6 and TRBJ1-5; 9 nucleotides line up with TRBD1. CDR3 size: 15 residues. Germline trimming cut 4 bases from V and 1 base from J; bases unmatched to any gene: 2. The germline V gene encodes CDR1 SGHVS and CDR2 FNYEAQ. CDR3 sequence reads: CASSSGQGSNQPQHF. The CDR3 coding sequence is TGTGCCAGCAGCTCAGGACAGGGGAGCAATCAGCCCCAGCATTTT.

The chain links TRBV5-1 to TRBJ2-7, with a possible D match to TRBD2 (6 bases). This CDR3 contains 13 residues. Trimming took off 1 base at V and 7 bases at J, with 12 bases between the two ends. Germline V gives CDR1 SGHRS, CDR2 YFSETQ. The CDR3, as DNA: TGCGCCAGCAGCTTGTCGGGCGCGGGGGAGCAGTACTTC. Encoded protein: CASSLSGAGEQYF.

J is TRBJ2-5 and V is TRBV27; TRBD2 matches 10 bases. Germline assignment: CDR1 MNHEY and CDR2 SMNVEV (reference sequence). The V and J ends lost 5 bases and 5 bases, in that order; junction bases with no gene match: 14. CDR3 size: 17 residues. CDR3 DNA: TGTGCCAGCAGTCAAGGCGCTCCTAGCGGGAGAGACGAGACCCAGTACTTC. Its translation: CASSQGAPSGRDETQYF.

This clone was seen a few times. The genes are TRBV6-6 and TRBJ2-7; TRBD2 agrees at 11 bases. J gave up 5 bases and V 6 bases, and 6 bases lay outside the gene matches. The CDR3 sequence is 14 residues long. Germline loops: CDR1 MNHNY, CDR2 SVGAGI (reference sequence). The CDR3 DNA sequence: TGTGCCAGCAGAAAACTAGCGGGAGTGAACGAGCAGTACTTC. It yields the protein CASRKLAGVNEQYF.

The chain joins TRBV5-1 to TRBJ1-1; possible D gene TRBD1, 5 bases. The CDR3 runs 14 residues. Deletions cut 4 bases from V and 1 base from J, with 11 bases between. CDR1 is SGHRS and CDR2 is YFSETQ in the germline V gene. The CDR3 reads CASSTPTANTEAFF. CDR3 DNA sequence: TGCGCCAGCAGCACCCCGACAGCGAACACTGAAGCTTTCTTT.

This clone showed up just once. The rearrangement joins TRBV5-1 to TRBJ1-5; D gene uncertain. The CDR3 is 15 amino acids. Deletions cut 0 bases from V and 2 bases from J, with 9 bases between. Germline V lookup: CDR1 SGHRS, CDR2 YFSETQ. DNA for the CDR3: TGCGCCAGCAGCTTGGACAGCCCGGGCAATCAGCCCCAGCATTTT. This translates into CASSLDSPGNQPQHF.

The rearrangement joins TRBV6-1 to TRBJ1-1, with 7 bases fitting TRBD1. This CDR3 is built from 17 residues. In germline, CDR1 is MNHNS, CDR2 SASEGT. The V segment lost 4 bases and the J segment 0 bases; nucleotides outside the gene matches: 11. The CDR3 protein is CASSVPGGQTLNTEAFF. CDR3 bases: TGTGCCAGCAGTGTCCCTGGGGGACAGACCTTGAACACTGAAGCTTTCTTT.

The chain uses TRBV28 and TRBJ1-1; 10 bases map to TRBD1. Unmatched junction bases numbered 14, after V lost 1 base and J lost 0 bases. Germline CDR1 MDHEN, CDR2 SYDVKM. This CDR3 contains 20 residues. CDR3 sequence: CASSLYLGGDRGEMNTEAFF. The CDR3 DNA reads as TGTGCCAGCAGTTTATACTTAGGTGGGGACAGGGGAGAGATGAACACTGAAGCTTTCTTT.

The rearrangement uses TRBV19 and TRBJ1-1; possible D gene TRBD1, 6 bases. CDR1 is LNHDA, CDR2 SQIVND, per germline (reference sequence). The V and J ends lost 7 bases and 4 bases respectively, with 13 bases between them. There are 13 residues in the CDR3. The DNA for the CDR3 is TGTGCCAGTACTCAGGGGCAAGTCACTGAAGCTTTCTTT. Its protein product is CASTQGQVTEAFF. Drawing the rest from reference TRBV19 and TRBJ1-1, the complete variable domain is DGGITQSPKYLFRKEGQNVTLSCEQNLNHDAMYWYRQDPGQGLRLIYYSQIVNDFQKGDIAEGYSVSREKKESFPLTVTSAQKNPTAFYLCASTQGQVTEAFFGQGTRLTVV.

This clone has more than one count but fewer than ten. The V and J genes are TRBV7-9 and TRBJ2-1, with a tentative D call TRBD2 (6 bases). The V end lost 5 bases, the J end lost 2 bases, and 10 bases lay between the germline ends. The V gene's germline CDR1 is SEHNR and CDR2 FQNEAQ (reference sequence). This CDR3 is built from 14 residues. CDR3 protein: CASSGSGPYNEQFF. CDR3 sequence (DNA): TGTGCCAGCAGCGGTAGCGGCCCCTACAATGAGCAGTTCTTC. The entire variable domain, with the rest obtained from reference TRBV7-9 and TRBJ2-1, is as follows: DTGVSQNPRHKITKRGQNVTFRCDPISEHNRLYWYRQTLGQGPEFLTYFQNEAQLEKSRLLSDRFSAERPKGSFSTLEIQRTEQGDSAMYLCASSGSGPYNEQFFGPGTRLTVL.

This clone was found a few times. The V call is TRBV6-1, the J call TRBJ2-7; D is perhaps TRBD2 (5 bases). The germline V gene has CDR1 MNHNS and CDR2 SASEGT. Trimming pared 8 bases from V and 3 bases from J, leaving 17 bases between. The CDR3 extends over 14 amino acids. Written as DNA, the CDR3 is TGTGCCAGCGGAAGGGAGTTGAGCTTCTACGAGCAGTACTTC. Translation: CASGRELSFYEQYF.

The CDR3 region has the DNA TGTGCCAGCAGCCCGGGACTAGCACGAACAGATACGCAGTATTTT. It is translated as CASSPGLARTDTQYF. The chain employs TRBV5-4 and TRBJ2-3; TRBD2 matches 9 bases. The germline V gene has CDR1 SGHNT and CDR2 YYREEE (reference sequence). V lost 4 bases, J lost 3 bases, and 6 bases stayed unmatched. The CDR3 is 15 amino acids.

The chain joins TRBV28 to TRBJ2-5; D may be TRBD1 (5 bases). The CDR3 has 12 amino acids. Per germline, CDR1 MDHEN and CDR2 SYDVKM. V was pared by 5 bases and J by 5 bases, with 9 bases between. The CDR3 region has the DNA TGTGCCAGCAGTGCAGGGTGGGAGACCCAGTACTTC. Its translation is CASSAGWETQYF.

The chain combines TRBV6-4 with TRBJ2-7; 7 positions agree with TRBD2. Trimming removed 0 bases from V and 5 bases from J; junction bases left unmatched: 13. Germline V gene lookup returns CDR1 MRHNA and CDR2 SNTAGT. CDR3 size: 17 residues. CDR3 loop: CASSDSGSGPLTHEQYF. The CDR3 coding sequence is TGTGCCAGCAGTGACTCGGGTAGCGGGCCTCTTACCCACGAGCAGTACTTC.

The chain couples TRBV6-1 to TRBJ2-2; D gene unclear. This CDR3 is 14 amino acids long. Trimming stripped 2 bases from V and 6 bases from J, with 10 bases between. The germline V gene has CDR1 MNHNS and CDR2 SASEGT. Written as DNA, the CDR3 is TGTGCCAGCAGTGAACCCGCCGAGCCCGGGGAGCTGTTTTTT. It encodes CASSEPAEPGELFF.

This rearrangement joins TRBV19 to TRBJ2-5, with D perhaps TRBD1 (5 bases). Trimming cost V 6 bases and J 3 bases, with 17 bases left between them. This CDR3 has 15 residues. Germline assignment: CDR1 LNHDA and CDR2 SQIVND (reference sequence). The CDR3 region is CASRDAAGQEETQYF. The DNA for the CDR3 is TGTGCCAGTAGAGACGCGGCAGGACAAGAAGAGACCCAGTACTTC.

This rearrangement joins TRBV28 to TRBJ1-2; the D gene is possibly TRBD1 (5 bases). CDR3 length: 15 residues. The ends were cut back, 2 bases at V and 4 bases at J, with 14 bases in the middle. CDR1 and CDR2 from the germline V gene are MDHEN and SYDVKM. The CDR3 DNA sequence: TGTGCCAGCAGTTTACTTCCAGGGATCAGCTATGGCTACACCTTC. Protein product: CASSLLPGISYGYTF.

J is TRBJ2-2 and V is TRBV18; D may be TRBD1 (6 bases). The CDR3 extends over 16 amino acids. The V end lost 2 bases, the J end lost 5 bases, and 15 bases lay between the germline ends. CDR1 and CDR2 (germline): KGHSH, LQKENI. The CDR3 bases are TGTGCCAGCTCACCAGGTTCGGAAACAGGGACCGGGGAGCTGTTTTTT. It is translated as CASSPGSETGTGELFF.

This sequence joins TRBV19 and TRBJ2-7, with D perhaps TRBD2 (6 bases). This CDR3 contains 12 residues. CDR1 and CDR2 (germline): LNHDA, SQIVND (reference sequence). V lost 5 bases and J 6 bases, leaving 11 bases between the germline ends. The DNA of the CDR3 is TGTGCCAGTAGTCTTAGAGCGGGCGAGCAGTACTTC. This codes for CASSLRAGEQYF.

This chain uses TRBV14 with TRBJ2-3; TRBD2 matches 14 bases. Per germline, CDR1 SGHDN and CDR2 FVKESK. After removal of 8 bases from V and 6 bases from J, the junction contained 4 bases not matched to a gene. The CDR3 is 14 residues long. DNA of the CDR3: TGTGCCAGCGGCAGACTAGCGGGAGGGGATACGCAGTATTTT. Its protein is CASGRLAGGDTQYF. The complete variable domain, with remaining parts taken from reference TRBV14 and TRBJ2-3, reads EAGVTQFPSHSVIEKGQTVTLRCDPISGHDNLYWYRRVMGKEIKFLLHFVKESKQDESGMPNNRFLAERTGGTYSTLKVQPAELEDSGVYFCASGRLAGGDTQYFGPGTRLTVL.

The chain joins TRBV2 to TRBJ2-2, with D perhaps TRBD1 (7 bases). Germline V gene lookup returns CDR1 SNHLY and CDR2 FYNNEI. This CDR3 region has 12 residues. V was cut by 6 bases and J by 8 bases, with 10 bases left in between. The DNA of the CDR3 is TGTGCCAGCAGGACAGGGACTGGGGAGCTGTTTTTT. This gives the protein CASRTGTGELFF.

The chain links TRBV15 to TRBJ2-2, with unresolved D. The CDR3 length is 15 residues. Trimming took 0 bases from V and 2 from J, leaving 7 bases between them. Germline CDR1 reads LNHNV; CDR2 reads YYDKDF (reference sequence). The CDR3 spells CATSRELSNTGELFF. CDR3 DNA: TGTGCCACCAGCAGAGAACTCTCAAACACCGGGGAGCTGTTTTTT.

V usage is TRBV4-2 and J usage is TRBJ2-4, with TRBD2 identical over 10 bases. Germline V gene lookup returns CDR1 LGHNA and CDR2 YNFKEQ. V gave up 0 bases and J gave up 6 bases; unmatched junction bases: 2. The length of the CDR3 is 15 residues. The chain's CDR3 is CASSQDRTSGNIQYF. CDR3 sequence (DNA): TGTGCCAGCAGCCAAGATAGGACTAGCGGAAACATTCAGTACTTC.

This clone was seen only once. The genes are TRBV27 and TRBJ2-7, with a possible D match to TRBD2 (6 bases). From germline, CDR1 is MNHEY and CDR2 SMNVEV (reference sequence). The V and J ends lost 5 bases and 0 bases respectively, with 11 bases between them. The CDR3 is made up of 14 amino acids. This chain's CDR3 is CASSAGIRSYEQYF. The CDR3 bases are TGTGCCAGCAGTGCGGGGATACGCTCCTACGAGCAGTACTTC.

A few counts support this clone. The rearrangement uses TRBV5-1 and TRBJ2-7; perhaps TRBD1 as D (6 bases). Per the germline V gene, CDR1 is SGHRS and CDR2 is YFSETQ. CDR3 length: 14 amino acids. V lost 4 bases and J lost 2, with 13 bases in between. CDR3 region: CASSQPSGAYEQYF. In DNA, the CDR3 is TGCGCCAGCAGCCAGCCCTCAGGGGCCTACGAGCAGTACTTC.